Shown below are 2 T cell receptor beta chains from a single sample sequenced in a study of cytomegalovirus exposure and HLA in healthy donors. Primers: 60 Vbeta forward and 13 Jbeta reverse. The assay was immunoSEQ multiplex PCR, and TCRdb's table has in-frame clones only and misses some. Here the sample spans about 160,000 clones, less than 90% being singletons. Sequencing used PBMCs. The receptors here all came from a man aged 50 or older in good health and CMV-seropositive.

This chain uses TRBV12-2 with TRBJ2-2; TRBD1 is the table's D call, not checked against the DNA. TRBV12-2 is a recognized pseudogene. The CDR3 covers 16 residues. Here the CDR3 DNA reads TGTGCAAGTCGCTTATCTAAGGGACAGCACACCGGGGAGCTGTTTTTT. The encoded protein is CASRLSKGQHTGELFF.

The chain couples TRBV19 to TRBJ2-5; the D is unclear. The closer fit of TRBJ2-7 to the DNA end suggests the J call may be wrong. CDR1 and CDR2 (germline): LNHDA, SQIVND (reference sequence). This CDR3 is built from 15 residues. The CDR3 reads CASSIGHQPSYEQYF. The CDR3 nucleotides are TGTGCCAGTAGTATAGGACACCAGCCCTCCTACGAGCAGTACTTC.